This TCR beta chain was obtained from a study of blood T cell repertoires in COVID-19. Everyone who took part was roughly 18 to 89 years old, and they came from about 23 US areas. This clone was counted between two and nine times. This CDR3 has 11 residues. The V gene lost 4 bases and the J gene lost 3 bases, with 5 bases spanning the gap. The V gene's germline CDR1 is SGHNT and CDR2 YYREEE (reference sequence). Some clones are missing from TCRdb's copy, which holds only in-frame ones; the method was immunoSEQ multiplex PCR. Among about 140,000 clones listed, over 60% were seen once. This TCR was recovered from a woman between 50 and 59 years old who had recovered from COVID-19. The chain recombines TRBV5-4 with TRBJ2-7, with D perhaps matching TRBD2 (5 bases). The sequenced material came from PBMCs or T cells enriched from blood (not recorded which). The CDR3 sequence is CASSRGYEQYF. In nucleotides, the CDR3 is TGTGCCAGCAGCCGGGGCTACGAGCAGTACTTC.